This T cell receptor beta chain was captured in a study of blood T cells in healthy people across ages. The CDR3 totals 15 residues. V lost 3 bases to trimming and J lost 6 bases; unmatched junction nucleotides: 6. The V gene's germline CDR1 is LGHNA and CDR2 YSLEER. A second PCR of 7 to 11 cycles used a sample-barcoded 5' primer and a J-beta primer mix. TCRdb re-derived calls from the 5' RACE reads in MiXCR, one entry per CDR3 protein. The table lists 800,000 or so distinct CDR3 sequences, around 25% of them singletons. These data were also reused for a study on T cells of mothers and their children. That work states: Three healthy Caucasian mothers and their six children were the donors.

This clonotype was sampled from a boy aged 10-17 years in good health. This chain links TRBV4-3 with TRBJ1-5, with TRBD1 matching over 9 bases. Sequencing was performed on blood. The DNA of the CDR3 is TGCGCCAGCAGCCAGAACAGGGGGCCCGGTCAGCCCCAGCATTTT. This sequence encodes CASSQNRGPGQPQHF.